This is a list of T cell receptor beta chains from one sample in a study of blood T cell repertoires in COVID-19. Some clones are missing from TCRdb's copy, which holds only in-frame ones; the method was immunoSEQ multiplex PCR. This sample yields 250,000 to 300,000 clones, of which around 90% are seen a single time; approximately 2.2% belongs to the top ten. The sequenced sample consisted of peripheral blood. The source is a man aged 50 to 60 with acute or convalescent COVID-19. CDR3s include the opening cysteine and the closing phenylalanine or tryptophan. Each record gives: D gene, J gene, clone size, V gene, CDR3 protein, CDR3 DNA. The D gene is left open where the match is weak. Some rows mark clone size as missing; the rest say once, few, many or name a class of expanded clone.

TRBD1	TRBJ2-3	NA	TRBV30	CAWSTGGTDTQYF	TGTGCCTGGAGTACAGGGGGTACAGATACGCAGTATTTT
TRBD1	TRBJ1-5	once	TRBV5-1	CASSLAGQGAPQHF	TGCGCCAGCAGCTTGGCCGGACAGGGTGCGCCCCAGCATTTT
NA	TRBJ1-1	NA	TRBV10-1	CASRGSRNAEAFF	TGCGCCAGCAGGGGCTCAAGGAATGCAGAAGCTTTCTTT
NA	TRBJ2-5	NA	TRBV5-1	CASREESETQYF	TGCGCCAGCAGAGAGGAAAGCGAGACCCAGTACTTC
TRBD2	TRBJ2-1	NA	TRBV4-1	CASSLGGGGYNEQFF	TGCGCCAGCAGCCTCGGGGGGGGAGGCTACAATGAGCAGTTCTTC
NA	TRBJ1-1	NA	TRBV3-1/TRBV3-2	CASSPATPNTEAFF	TGTGCCAGCAGCCCGGCGACTCCGAACACTGAAGCTTTCTTT
TRBD2	TRBJ2-1	NA	TRBV30	CAWSDLTSGGNNEQFF	TGTGCCTGGAGTGATCTGACTAGCGGGGGGAACAATGAGCAGTTCTTC
TRBD1	TRBJ2-2	NA	TRBV10-3	CAIRMTGTGGPGELFF	TGTGCCATCAGGATGACCGGGACAGGAGGACCCGGGGAGCTGTTTTTT
TRBD1	TRBJ1-5	NA	TRBV2	CASFLDRGGNQPQHF	TGTGCCAGCTTCCTGGACAGGGGAGGCAATCAGCCCCAGCATTTT
TRBD1	TRBJ1-6	NA	TRBV6-5	CASSTGQPRSPLHF	TGTGCCAGCAGCACGGGACAGCCCCGTTCACCCCTCCACTTT
NA	TRBJ2-1	NA	TRBV11-3	CASSHGQYNEQFF	TGTGCCAGCAGCCACGGACAGTACAATGAGCAGTTCTTC
TRBD1	TRBJ2-7	NA	TRBV18	CASSLGQGTLYEQYF	TGTGCCAGCTCACTGGGACAGGGGACGTTATACGAGCAGTACTTC
NA	TRBJ1-6	NA	TRBV11-2	CASSTGQTNSPLHF	TGTGCCAGCAGCACCGGACAGACTAATTCACCCCTCCACTTT
NA	TRBJ1-2	NA	TRBV6-4	CASSEGSGAGVFGYTF	TGTGCCAGCAGCGAAGGGAGTGGGGCAGGGGTTTTTGGCTACACCTTC
TRBD2	TRBJ2-1	NA	TRBV2	CASRPGLAGFNEQFF	TGTGCCAGCAGGCCGGGACTAGCGGGGTTCAATGAGCAGTTCTTC
NA	TRBJ2-3	NA	TRBV27	CASSLKGDTDTQYF	TGTGCCAGCAGTTTGAAGGGAGATACAGATACGCAGTATTTT
NA	TRBJ1-2	NA	TRBV6-5	CASSSGGMGYTF	TGTGCCAGCAGTAGTGGGGGCATGGGCTACACCTTC
TRBD2	TRBJ2-4	NA	TRBV3-1/TRBV3-2	CASSQMGGTSGGNIQYF	TGTGCCAGCAGCCAAATGGGAGGGACTAGCGGAGGAAACATTCAGTACTTC
NA	TRBJ1-1	NA	TRBV3-1/TRBV3-2	CASSSTTNTEAFF	TGTGCCAGCAGCTCTACTACGAACACTGAAGCTTTCTTT
TRBD1	TRBJ1-2	NA	TRBV30	CAWRRETGLGYTF	TGTGCCTGGAGACGCGAGACAGGGCTTGGCTACACCTTC
NA	TRBJ2-1	NA	TRBV11-3	CASSLGTWDEQFF	TGTGCCAGCAGCTTAGGGACATGGGATGAGCAGTTCTTC
NA	TRBJ2-3	NA	TRBV6-5	CASSYSWGLSADTQYF	TGTGCCAGCAGTTACTCTTGGGGGCTTTCTGCAGATACGCAGTATTTT
NA	TRBJ2-4	NA	TRBV5-1	CASSLGLVGIQYF	TGCGCCAGCAGCTTGGGATTGGTCGGCATTCAGTACTTC
NA	TRBJ1-2	NA	TRBV9	CASSVSGGRDYGYTF	TGTGCCAGCAGCGTAAGCGGGGGCAGGGACTATGGCTACACCTTC
TRBD1	TRBJ2-7	NA	TRBV27	CASSPRTGAVKQYF	TGTGCCAGCAGTCCGCGGACAGGGGCAGTAAAGCAGTACTTC
NA	TRBJ1-2	NA	TRBV29-1	CSRGGDNYGYTF	TGCAGTCGTGGGGGGGACAACTATGGCTACACCTTC
TRBD2	TRBJ2-3	NA	TRBV3-1/TRBV3-2	CASSPGGLAGGNTDTQYF	TGTGCCAGCAGCCCCGGAGGGCTAGCGGGGGGGAACACAGATACGCAGTATTTT
TRBD2	TRBJ2-1	NA	TRBV7-6	CASSPGLAQSNEQFF	TGTGCCAGCAGCCCTGGACTAGCTCAGTCCAATGAGCAGTTCTTC
NA	TRBJ1-5	NA	TRBV10-2	CASAVGLNQPQHF	TGCGCCAGTGCAGTGGGCTTAAATCAGCCCCAGCATTTT
TRBD2	TRBJ2-5	once	TRBV7-2	CASSLVFGGARETQYF	TGTGCCAGCAGCTTAGTTTTCGGGGGGGCCCGAGAGACCCAGTACTTC
NA	TRBJ1-1	NA	TRBV6-5	CASSYSLGMNTEAFF	TGTGCCAGCAGTTACTCCCTCGGGATGAACACTGAAGCTTTCTTT
TRBD1	TRBJ1-4	few	TRBV7-9	CASSSGQGREKLFF	TGTGCCAGCAGCTCGGGACAGGGGCGCGAAAAACTGTTTTTT
NA	TRBJ1-1	NA	TRBV4-1	CASSQTATEAFF	TGCGCCAGCAGCCAGACAGCCACTGAAGCTTTCTTT
TRBD2	TRBJ2-3	NA	TRBV7-3	CASSLRTSWGGALPRLPSTDTQYF	TGTGCCAGCAGCTTAAGAACCTCTTGGGGGGGAGCCCTCCCGCGTTTGCCTAGCACAGATACGCAGTATTTT
NA	TRBJ1-4	NA	TRBV3-1/TRBV3-2	CASSQEAREKLFF	TGTGCCAGCAGCCAAGAGGCCAGGGAAAAACTGTTTTTT
TRBD2	TRBJ2-5	NA	TRBV19	CASSTEGGETQYF	TGTGCCAGTAGCACGGAGGGAGGGGAGACCCAGTACTTC
TRBD1	TRBJ1-4	NA	TRBV12-5	CASAFTPDRGRGWIMRDEKLFF	TGTGCTAGTGCCTTCACCCCCGACAGGGGGCGAGGGTGGATCATGCGGGATGAAAAACTGTTTTTT
TRBD2	TRBJ2-3	once	TRBV7-3	CASSSTSGGTDTQYF	TGTGCCAGCAGCTCCACTAGCGGGGGGACAGATACGCAGTATTTT
NA	TRBJ2-6	NA	TRBV11-2	CASSLYGANVLTF	TGTGCCAGCAGCCTTTATGGGGCCAACGTCCTGACTTTC
NA	TRBJ2-3	few	TRBV11-2	CASSLDPSPVSAQYF	TGTGCCAGCAGCTTAGATCCTAGCCCCGTGTCTGCGCAGTATTTT
NA	TRBJ2-7	NA	TRBV6-6	CASTQAIYEQYF	TGTGCCAGCACTCAGGCGATCTACGAGCAGTACTTC
NA	TRBJ2-2	NA	TRBV19	CASSRGHSDGTGELFF	TGTGCCAGTAGTAGGGGACACTCGGACGGGACCGGGGAGCTGTTTTTT
NA	TRBJ2-3	NA	TRBV2	CASQPGGETDTQYF	TGTGCCAGCCAACCAGGCGGGGAAACAGATACGCAGTATTTT
NA	TRBJ1-3	NA	TRBV5-5	CASSLGGTLSGNTIYF	TGTGCCAGCAGCTTGGGAGGCACCCTCTCTGGAAACACCATATATTTT
NA	TRBJ2-2	NA	TRBV5-1	CASSLGGNTGELFF	TGCGCCAGCAGCTTGGGAGGGAACACCGGGGAGCTGTTTTTT